Detailed here is one TCR beta chain. What it binds is not known. The CDR3 extends over 19 amino acids. Germline trimming cut 0 bases from V and 2 bases from J; bases unmatched to any gene: 13. Germline values: CDR1 SGDLS, CDR2 YYNGEE. Profiled with immunoSEQ multiplex PCR; TCRdb holds only in-frame clones, not every one. The table records around 420,000 clones, 88% of them present only once. The sample comes from a study of Ad26.COV2.S vaccination and SARS-CoV-2 variants. About the research overall: Donor allocation was to the COV1001 Ad26.COV2.S trial arm. Intramuscular Ad26.COV2.S at 5x10^10 or 1x10^11 viral particles.

Points from the study as a whole: The analyses of TCR breadth and depth may have understated the size of total T cell responses.

Regarding treatment: roughly 20 received Ad26.COV2.S at low or high dose, single or two shots; 5 received placebo; per-sample allocation not given. Sampling took place 63 days after the first vaccine or placebo injection. The vaccine antigen was prefusion-stabilized Wuhan SARS-CoV-2 spike. The TCR originated in a person aged 18-60 years who received the Ad26.COV2.S COVID-19 vaccine or a placebo. The sample was peripheral blood, taken in a trial of Ad26.COV2.S vaccine versus placebo. The rearrangement links TRBV9 to TRBJ2-2; 7 bases match TRBD2. CDR3 bases: TGTGCCAGCAGCGTAGAGGGATCGGGGGAGGGAGCTAACACCGGGGAGCTGTTTTTT. Translated: CASSVEGSGEGANTGELFF.